This T cell receptor beta chain came from a study of blood T cell repertoires in COVID-19. Across the study: T cells, B-cell-depleted T cells, or PBMCs provided the cDNA or gDNA that served as material.

The CDR3 consists of 17 residues. Germline V gene lookup returns CDR1 MDHEN and CDR2 SYDVKM. The V and J ends lost 6 bases and 4 bases, in that order; junction bases with no gene match: 12. In the authors' workflow: How many nucleated cells were present was estimated from reference gene primer amplification. Clones were sequenced by immunoSEQ multiplex PCR, and TCRdb holds only the in-frame ones, with some missing. V and J calls plus clone size are reproduced from that table; the DNA served to infer D and trimming. The sample includes 100,000 to 150,000 clones, about 85% of them seen just once. This clonotype originated in a woman of 80 years or more with acute or convalescent COVID-19. Source material: peripheral blood. The chain joins TRBV28 to TRBJ1-2; 12 nucleotides line up with TRBD1. Here the CDR3 DNA reads TGTGCCAGCAGCCAACCGGGACAGGGGGCCCTTGCCTATGGCTACACCTTC. Protein: CASSQPGQGALAYGYTF.